What follows are 27 T cell receptor beta chains derived from one specimen sequenced in a study of beta chain features in type 1 diabetes. Isolated RNA was reverse transcribed in full, so expressed TCRB transcripts were sequenced. Sequenced by immunoSEQ multiplex PCR; TCRdb stores in-frame clones only, minus some. The data show about 290,000 clones, under 8.5% seen once. Material: central memory CD4+ T cells from blood. Source of these receptors: a young woman in good health.

The sample holds a few counts of this clone. V and J are TRBV6-4 and TRBJ2-1; D unresolved. CDR3 length: 13 residues. CDR1 is MRHNA, CDR2 SNTAGT, per germline. Deletions cut 9 bases from V and 2 bases from J, with 11 bases between. The CDR3 bases are TGTGCCAGTGAAGGACCCACCTACAATGAGCAGTTCTTC. Translating it yields CASEGPTYNEQFF.

This clone was seen more than once but under ten times. The J gene is TRBJ1-1, the V gene TRBV25-1; 8 bases line up with TRBD1. This CDR3 is built from 14 residues. Germline assignment: CDR1 MGHDK and CDR2 SYGVNS. The J segment lost 5 bases and the V segment lost 5 bases, leaving 7 bases of the junction unmatched. The CDR3 DNA reads TGTGCCAGCAGTAACACAGGGGGGGAGACTGAAGCTTTCTTT. It specifies CASSNTGGETEAFF. Full variable domain (rest looked up from reference TRBV25-1 and TRBJ1-1): EADIYQTPRYLVIGTGKKITLECSQTMGHDKMYWYQQDPGMELHLIHYSYGVNSTEKGDLSSESTVSRIRTEHFPLTLESARPSHTSQYLCASSNTGGETEAFFGQGTRLTVV.

V gene TRBV4-3 combines with J gene TRBJ1-2; no firm D call. The CDR3 totals 16 residues. The V gene's germline CDR1 is LGHNA and CDR2 YSLEER. Trimming stripped 0 bases from V and 4 bases from J, with 15 bases between. The DNA of the CDR3 is TGCGCCAGCAGCCAAGACATCAACCCCAGGTCCTATGGCTACACCTTC. Encoded protein: CASSQDINPRSYGYTF.

V usage is TRBV11-2 and J usage is TRBJ2-3; TRBD1 might be the D (7 bases). The CDR3 is 16 amino acids. With 5 bases removed from V and 2 bases from J, the gap between germline ends came to 17 bases. The V gene's germline CDR1 is SGHAT and CDR2 FQNNGV. The CDR3 region has the DNA TGTGCCAGCAGCGGGCAGGGGGGCTTTTCCACAGATACGCAGTATTTT. Its protein is CASSGQGGFSTDTQYF.

Only a few counts were recorded for this clone. The chain couples TRBV4-1 to TRBJ2-1; TRBD2 agrees at 13 bases. The CDR3 length is 18 residues. In germline, CDR1 is MGHRA, CDR2 YSYEKL. V was clipped by 1 base and J by 4 bases; unmatched bases: 7. The CDR3 loop is CASSQALAGGLGYNEQFF. CDR3 sequence (DNA): TGCGCCAGCAGCCAAGCACTAGCGGGGGGGCTTGGGTACAATGAGCAGTTCTTC.

V and J are TRBV7-9 and TRBJ1-6; no reliable D call. CDR1 and CDR2 from the germline V gene are SEHNR and FQNEAQ (reference sequence). Deletions cut 5 bases from V and 7 bases from J, with 15 bases between. The CDR3 sequence is 15 residues long. The CDR3 loop reads CASSGYTGRNSPLHF. The CDR3 nucleotides read TGTGCCAGCAGCGGGTACACCGGGAGGAATTCACCCCTCCACTTT.

This clone was observed at least ten times. This rearrangement joins TRBV25-1 to TRBJ1-4, with D hard to call. Germline assignment: CDR1 MGHDK and CDR2 SYGVNS. Deletions cut 3 bases from V and 2 bases from J, with 7 bases between. The CDR3 is 14 residues long. CDR3 sequence (DNA): TGTGCCAGCAGTGATGTGGGCACTAATGAAAAACTGTTTTTT. As protein: CASSDVGTNEKLFF.

This clone has just a few counts. This rearrangement joins TRBV11-3 to TRBJ1-1; 7 positions match TRBD1. Germline CDR1 and CDR2: SGHNT and YENEEA. The CDR3 is made up of 15 amino acids. The V gene end was trimmed by 3 bases and the J gene end by 6 bases; junction bases not matched to a gene: 10. DNA of the CDR3: TGTGCCAGCAGCTTGGGGGGACAGTTCGCGGCTGAAGCTTTCTTT. This codes for CASSLGGQFAAEAFF.

This clone has just a few counts. This chain connects TRBV19 to TRBJ1-5, with 7 nucleotides matching TRBD1. Trimming removed 5 bases from V and 4 bases from J; junction bases left unmatched: 5. In germline, CDR1 is LNHDA, CDR2 SQIVND (reference sequence). CDR3 size: 14 residues. For the CDR3, the DNA is TGTGCCAGTAGTCTACAGGGGTATAATCAGCCCCAGCATTTT. As protein: CASSLQGYNQPQHF.

This clone was recorded many times. The V and J genes are TRBV27 and TRBJ2-7; the D is unclear. The length of the CDR3 is 12 residues. Germline CDR1 is MNHEY and CDR2 is SMNVEV (reference sequence). Trimming took off 5 bases at V and 12 bases at J, with 17 bases between the two ends. The CDR3 here is CASSTRVLRGYV. CDR3 DNA sequence: TGTGCCAGCAGTACCCGGGTTTTAAGAGGGTACGTC.

This clone was counted a few times. V gene TRBV18 combines with J gene TRBJ2-5; no firm D call. V gave up 3 bases and J gave up 4 bases, with 6 bases separating them. This CDR3 has 12 amino acids. Germline V lookup: CDR1 KGHSH, CDR2 LQKENI. The CDR3 here is CASSPMGETQYF. The CDR3 DNA follows: TGTGCCAGCTCACCCATGGGAGAGACCCAGTACTTC.

This clone turned up a few times. The J gene is TRBJ2-3, the V gene TRBV18; D may be TRBD1 (6 bases). Trimming removed 3 bases at V and 3 bases at J, with 13 bases between. The CDR3 is 15 amino acids. Germline V gives CDR1 KGHSH, CDR2 LQKENI. Here the CDR3 DNA reads TGTGCCAGCTCACCCTCGACAGGAAAAACAGATACGCAGTATTTT. It codes for CASSPSTGKTDTQYF.

This chain connects TRBV7-2 to TRBJ2-3; TRBD2 might be the D (5 bases). Germline loops: CDR1 SGHTA, CDR2 FQGNSA. The CDR3 runs to 13 residues. The V end lost 5 bases, the J end lost 0 bases, and 6 bases lay between the germline ends. This chain's CDR3 is CASSRGSTDTQYF. CDR3 sequence (DNA): TGTGCCAGCAGCCGCGGGAGCACAGATACGCAGTATTTT. The full variable domain, rest sourced from reference TRBV7-2 and TRBJ2-3, is GAGVSQSPSNKVTEKGKDVELRCDPISGHTALYWYRQSLGQGLEFLIYFQGNSAPDKSGLPSDRFSAERTGGSVSTLTIQRTQQEDSAVYLCASSRGSTDTQYFGPGTRLTVL.

This clone was observed a few times. Distinct nucleotide sequences in the sample also encode this CDR3. The V gene is TRBV7-2, the J gene TRBJ2-2; no reliable D call. Trimming removed 2 bases from V and 2 bases from J, with 6 bases in between. The CDR3 totals 14 residues. Germline values: CDR1 SGHTA, CDR2 FQGNSA. CDR3 DNA sequence: TGTGCCAGCAGCTTACTTGGAAACACCGGGGAGCTGTTTTTT. It codes for CASSLLGNTGELFF.

The chain recombines TRBV6-6 with TRBJ1-1; D is unclear. The CDR3 contains 13 residues. Germline V gene data show CDR1 as MNHNY and CDR2 as SVGAGI (reference sequence). V was pared by 6 bases and J by 4 bases, with 12 bases between. CDR3 bases: TGTGCCAGCAGCCCTTCTAGACCCACTGAAGCTTTCTTT. As protein: CASSPSRPTEAFF.

The rearrangement links TRBV7-2 to TRBJ2-4; possible D gene TRBD1, 6 bases. This CDR3 comprises 13 residues. Germline V gives CDR1 SGHTA, CDR2 FQGNSA. V lost 1 base and J 10 bases, leaving 11 bases between the germline ends. The CDR3 sequence is CASSLGTVGIQYF. DNA for the CDR3: TGTGCCAGCAGCTTAGGGACAGTAGGGATTCAGTACTTC.

The chain links TRBV5-6 to TRBJ2-3; a possible D gene is TRBD1 (5 bases). Germline-derived CDR1 and CDR2 are SGHDT and YYEEEE. This CDR3 is built from 15 residues. Deletions cut 0 bases from V and 2 bases from J, with 10 bases between. CDR3 sequence: CASSLGYRFTDTQYF. The CDR3 region has the DNA TGTGCCAGCAGCTTGGGGTACAGGTTCACAGATACGCAGTATTTT.

There are a few counts of this clone. This chain uses TRBV7-6 with TRBJ1-2; 7 nucleotides align to TRBD1. Trimming cost V 3 bases and J 8 bases; bases outside gene matches: 9. There are 14 residues in the CDR3. CDR1 and CDR2 from the germline V gene are SGHVS and FNYEAQ. The DNA of the CDR3 is TGTGCCAGCAGCTTGCAGGGGGAGGCTGGCGGCTACACCTTC. This encodes CASSLQGEAGGYTF.

J is TRBJ2-3 and V is TRBV30; 11 nucleotides align to TRBD1. Germline-derived CDR1 and CDR2 are GTSNPN and SVGIG (reference sequence). The CDR3 runs to 17 residues. V shed 2 bases, J shed 7 bases, and the junction held 14 bases outside the gene matches. The DNA for the CDR3 is TGTGCCTGGAGTCGACGCGGACAGGGGGCGCGTCCAAATACGCAGTATTTT. Protein: CAWSRRGQGARPNTQYF.

There are a few counts of this clone. The V and J genes are TRBV11-2 and TRBJ1-1; no definite D call. The germline V and J ends were trimmed by 1 base and 5 bases, with 11 bases remaining between them. Germline CDR1 is SGHAT and CDR2 is FQNNGV. This CDR3 has 14 amino acids. CDR3: CASSLAPVRTEAFF. The CDR3 coding sequence is TGTGCCAGCAGCTTAGCGCCCGTTAGGACTGAAGCTTTCTTT.

This clone has more than one count but fewer than ten. The V and J genes are TRBV7-2 and TRBJ1-1; TRBD1 matches at 7 bases. This CDR3 is 14 amino acids long. Trimming at V came to 6 bases and at J to 4 bases, leaving 8 bases not matched to a gene. The germline V gene encodes CDR1 SGHTA and CDR2 FQGNSA. CDR3 sequence reads: CASRSYTGATEAFF. As DNA, the CDR3 is TGTGCCAGCAGATCTTACACAGGGGCCACTGAAGCTTTCTTT.

In this sample, this clone turned up a few times. The chain employs TRBV19 and TRBJ2-5; 7 nucleotides line up with TRBD2. The J call may be incorrect, as the DNA end agrees better with TRBJ2-7. The CDR3 runs 14 residues. From germline, CDR1 is LNHDA and CDR2 SQIVND (reference sequence). The CDR3 spells CASSSTGGHYEQYF. The CDR3 bases are TGTGCCAGTAGTTCCACGGGGGGTCACTACGAGCAGTACTTC.

This clone occurred many times. The chain couples TRBV4-1 to TRBJ2-1; D is perhaps TRBD1 (5 bases). CDR1 MGHRA and CDR2 YSYEKL come from the germline V gene. The CDR3 runs to 17 residues. V was trimmed by 1 base and J by 1 base, leaving 14 bases between them. CDR3 amino acids: CASSQVDMGLSYNEQFF. CDR3 coding DNA: TGCGCCAGCAGCCAAGTGGACATGGGGCTTTCCTACAATGAGCAGTTCTTC.

V is TRBV4-1 and J is TRBJ1-3, with D possibly TRBD1 on 5 matching bases. Germline values: CDR1 MGHRA, CDR2 YSYEKL. Trimming pared 3 bases from V and 0 bases from J, leaving 12 bases between. This CDR3 contains 16 residues. This CDR3 is CASSHGTGSSGNTIYF. CDR3 nucleotides: TGCGCCAGCAGCCACGGGACCGGGAGCTCTGGAAACACCATATATTTT.

The chain recombines TRBV27 with TRBJ1-6, with a weak D call TRBD1 (5 bases). This CDR3 spans 15 amino acids. Germline assignment: CDR1 MNHEY and CDR2 SMNVEV (reference sequence). V was pared by 5 bases and J by 11 bases, with 19 bases between. DNA for the CDR3: TGTGCCAGCAGTCGGGGGACGAACTTGGGGGCACCCCTCCACTTT. Residues: CASSRGTNLGAPLHF.

V and J are TRBV28 and TRBJ1-2; weak D call: TRBD1 (5 bases). Germline-derived CDR1 and CDR2 are MDHEN and SYDVKM. Trimming stripped 11 bases from V and 8 bases from J, with 15 bases between. The CDR3 sequence is 11 residues long. CDR3 region: CAGRDSGGYTF. Here the CDR3 DNA reads TGTGCCGGCCGAGACAGCGGCGGCTACACCTTC.

The table lists this clone with a few counts. The rearrangement links TRBV2 to TRBJ2-1; D remains unclear. The CDR3 extends over 11 amino acids. The germline V gene has CDR1 SNHLY and CDR2 FYNNEI. Between the trimmed V and J ends, which lost 7 bases and 15 bases, there was a span of 16 bases. DNA for the CDR3: TGTGCCAGCACCCGGACCCAAGCGCCGTTCTTC. Its protein is CASTRTQAPFF.